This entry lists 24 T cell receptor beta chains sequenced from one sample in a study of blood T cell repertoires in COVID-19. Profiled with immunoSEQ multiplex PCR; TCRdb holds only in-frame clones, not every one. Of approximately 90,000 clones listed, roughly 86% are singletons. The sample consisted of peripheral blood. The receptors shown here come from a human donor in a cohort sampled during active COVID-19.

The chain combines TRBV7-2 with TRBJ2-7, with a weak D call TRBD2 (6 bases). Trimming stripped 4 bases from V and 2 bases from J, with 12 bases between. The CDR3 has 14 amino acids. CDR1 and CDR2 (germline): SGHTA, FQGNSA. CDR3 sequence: CASSSRPGAYEQYF. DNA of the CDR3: TGTGCCAGCAGCTCCCGACCGGGAGCCTACGAGCAGTACTTC.

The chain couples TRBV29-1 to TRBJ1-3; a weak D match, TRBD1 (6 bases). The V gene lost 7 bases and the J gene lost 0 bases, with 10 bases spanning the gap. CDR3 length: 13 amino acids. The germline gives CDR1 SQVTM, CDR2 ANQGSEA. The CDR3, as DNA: TGCAGCGCCATACAGGGCTCTGGAAACACCATATATTTT. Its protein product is CSAIQGSGNTIYF.

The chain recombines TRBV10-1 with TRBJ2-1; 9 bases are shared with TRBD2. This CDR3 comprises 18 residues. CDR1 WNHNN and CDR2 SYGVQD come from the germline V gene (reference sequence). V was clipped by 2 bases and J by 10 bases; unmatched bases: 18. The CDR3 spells CASSESPLGGGAFEEQFF. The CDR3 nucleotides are TGCGCCAGCAGTGAGAGCCCCTTAGGCGGGGGGGCCTTTGAGGAGCAGTTCTTC.

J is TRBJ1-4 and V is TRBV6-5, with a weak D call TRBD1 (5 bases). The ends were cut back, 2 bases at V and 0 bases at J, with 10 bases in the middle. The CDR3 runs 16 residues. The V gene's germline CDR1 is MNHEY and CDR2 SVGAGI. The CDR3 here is CASSYVTGATNEKLFF. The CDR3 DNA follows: TGTGCCAGCAGTTACGTTACAGGTGCAACTAATGAAAAACTGTTTTTT.

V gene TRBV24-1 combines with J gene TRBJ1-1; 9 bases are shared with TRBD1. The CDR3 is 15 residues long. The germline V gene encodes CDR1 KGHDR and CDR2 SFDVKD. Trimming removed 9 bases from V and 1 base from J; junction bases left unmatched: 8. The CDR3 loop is CATATGQGWNTEAFF. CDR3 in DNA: TGTGCCACCGCAACGGGACAGGGTTGGAACACTGAAGCTTTCTTT.

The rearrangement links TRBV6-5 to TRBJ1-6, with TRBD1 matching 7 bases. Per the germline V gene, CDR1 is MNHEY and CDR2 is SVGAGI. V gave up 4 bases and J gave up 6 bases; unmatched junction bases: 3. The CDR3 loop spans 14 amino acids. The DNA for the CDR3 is TGTGCCAGCAGTTTCGACAGGGTTAATTCACCCCTCCACTTT. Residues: CASSFDRVNSPLHF.

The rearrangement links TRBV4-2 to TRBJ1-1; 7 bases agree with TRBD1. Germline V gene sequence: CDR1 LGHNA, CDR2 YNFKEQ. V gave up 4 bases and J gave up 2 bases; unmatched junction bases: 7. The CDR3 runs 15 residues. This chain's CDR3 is CASSRGGQVNTEAFF. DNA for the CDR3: TGTGCCAGCAGCCGAGGTGGACAGGTAAACACTGAAGCTTTCTTT.

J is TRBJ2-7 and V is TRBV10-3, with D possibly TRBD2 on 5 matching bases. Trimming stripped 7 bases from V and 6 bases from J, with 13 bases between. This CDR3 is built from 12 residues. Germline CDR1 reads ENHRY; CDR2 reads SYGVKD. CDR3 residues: CAITSGGSEQYF. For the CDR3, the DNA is TGTGCCATCACGTCCGGAGGATCCGAGCAGTACTTC.

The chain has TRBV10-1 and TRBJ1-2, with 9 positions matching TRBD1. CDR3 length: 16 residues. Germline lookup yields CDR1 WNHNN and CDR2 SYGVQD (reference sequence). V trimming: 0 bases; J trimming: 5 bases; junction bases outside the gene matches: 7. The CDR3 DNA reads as TGCGCCAGCAGTGAGTCAATGAGGGACAGGGTGTATGGCTACACCTTC. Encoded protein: CASSESMRDRVYGYTF.

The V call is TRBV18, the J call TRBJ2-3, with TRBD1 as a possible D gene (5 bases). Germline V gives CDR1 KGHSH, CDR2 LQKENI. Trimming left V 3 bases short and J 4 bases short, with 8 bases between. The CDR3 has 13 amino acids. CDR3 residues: CASSPQGADTQYF. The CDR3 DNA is TGTGCCAGCTCACCGCAGGGTGCAGATACGCAGTATTTT.

The CDR3 DNA reads as TGTGCCAGCACCAGGGGCGGTCGGGGTGGAGAGACCCAGTACTTC. It is translated as CASTRGGRGGETQYF. The gene calls are TRBV5-4 and TRBJ2-5, with D perhaps TRBD1 (6 bases). Per the germline V gene, CDR1 is SGHNT and CDR2 is YYREEE (reference sequence). V lost 6 bases to trimming and J lost 4 bases, with 19 bases between them. The CDR3 sequence is 15 residues long.

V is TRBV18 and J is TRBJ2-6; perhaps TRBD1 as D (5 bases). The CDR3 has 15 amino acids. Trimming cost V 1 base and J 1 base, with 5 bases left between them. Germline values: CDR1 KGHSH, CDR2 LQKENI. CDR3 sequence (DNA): TGTGCCAGCTCACCACAGGGGTCTGGGGCCAACGTCCTGACTTTC. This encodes CASSPQGSGANVLTF.

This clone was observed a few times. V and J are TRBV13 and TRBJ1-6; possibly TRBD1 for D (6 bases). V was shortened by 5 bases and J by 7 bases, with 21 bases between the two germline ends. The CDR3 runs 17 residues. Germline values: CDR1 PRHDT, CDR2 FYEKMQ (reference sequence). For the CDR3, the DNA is TGTGCCAGCAGCATTGGTGGTAGGGGGTTGAGGAATTCACCCCTCCACTTT. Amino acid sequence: CASSIGGRGLRNSPLHF.

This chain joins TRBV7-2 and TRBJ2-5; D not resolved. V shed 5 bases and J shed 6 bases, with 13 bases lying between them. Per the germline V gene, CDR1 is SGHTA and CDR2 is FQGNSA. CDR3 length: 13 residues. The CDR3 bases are TGTGCCAGCAGCCCTGGCGGAATGAAGACCCAGTACTTC. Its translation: CASSPGGMKTQYF.

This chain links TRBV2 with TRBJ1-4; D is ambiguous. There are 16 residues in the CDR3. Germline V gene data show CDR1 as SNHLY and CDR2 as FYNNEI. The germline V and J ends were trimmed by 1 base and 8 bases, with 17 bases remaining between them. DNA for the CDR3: TGTGCCAGCAGTGAAGGACTGGAGGGCATCAGGGAAAAACTGTTTTTT. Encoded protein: CASSEGLEGIREKLFF.

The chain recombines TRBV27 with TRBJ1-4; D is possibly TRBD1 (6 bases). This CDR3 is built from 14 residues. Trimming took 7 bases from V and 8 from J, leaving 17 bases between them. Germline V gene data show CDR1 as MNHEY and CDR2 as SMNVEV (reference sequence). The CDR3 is CASTTRGQKEKLFF. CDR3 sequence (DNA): TGTGCCAGCACCACGAGAGGACAGAAAGAAAAACTGTTTTTT.

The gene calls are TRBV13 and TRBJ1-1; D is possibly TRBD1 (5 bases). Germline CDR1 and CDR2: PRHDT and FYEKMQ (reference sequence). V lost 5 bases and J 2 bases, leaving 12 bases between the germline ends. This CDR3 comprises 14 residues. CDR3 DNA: TGTGCCAGCAGCCGTCCAGGGACTAACACTGAAGCTTTCTTT. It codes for CASSRPGTNTEAFF.

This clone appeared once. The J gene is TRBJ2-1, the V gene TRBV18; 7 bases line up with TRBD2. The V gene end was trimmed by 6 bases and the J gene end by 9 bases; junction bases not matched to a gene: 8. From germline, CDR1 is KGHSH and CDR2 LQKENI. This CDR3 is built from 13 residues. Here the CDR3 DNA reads TGTGCCAGCTCGCCTGAGTGGGGGGGTGAGCAGTTCTTC. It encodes CASSPEWGGEQFF.

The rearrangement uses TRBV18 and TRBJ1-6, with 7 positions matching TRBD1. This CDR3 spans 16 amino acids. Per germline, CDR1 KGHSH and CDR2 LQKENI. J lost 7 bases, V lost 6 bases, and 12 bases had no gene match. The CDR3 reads CASSVGGGALNSPLHF. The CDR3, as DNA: TGTGCCAGCTCGGTCGGAGGGGGCGCCTTGAATTCACCCCTCCACTTT. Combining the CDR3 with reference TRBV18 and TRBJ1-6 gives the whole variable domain NAGVMQNPRHLVRRRGQEARLRCSPMKGHSHVYWYRQLPEEGLKFMVYLQKENIIDESGMPKERFSAEFPKEGPSILRIQQVVRGDSAAYFCASSVGGGALNSPLHFGNGTRLTVT.

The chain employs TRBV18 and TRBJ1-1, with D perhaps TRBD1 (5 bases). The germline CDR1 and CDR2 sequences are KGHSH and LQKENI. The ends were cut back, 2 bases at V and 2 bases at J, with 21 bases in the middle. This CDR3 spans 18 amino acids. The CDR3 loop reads CASSPGSGVLGANTEAFF. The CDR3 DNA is TGTGCCAGCTCACCAGGGTCGGGTGTATTAGGGGCTAACACTGAAGCTTTCTTT.

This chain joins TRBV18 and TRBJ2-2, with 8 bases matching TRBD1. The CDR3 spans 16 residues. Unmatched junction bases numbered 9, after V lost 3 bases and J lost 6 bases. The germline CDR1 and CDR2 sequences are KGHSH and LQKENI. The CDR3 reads CASSPLGQGIAGELFF. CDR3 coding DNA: TGTGCCAGCTCACCTCTAGGACAGGGCATAGCCGGGGAGCTGTTTTTT.

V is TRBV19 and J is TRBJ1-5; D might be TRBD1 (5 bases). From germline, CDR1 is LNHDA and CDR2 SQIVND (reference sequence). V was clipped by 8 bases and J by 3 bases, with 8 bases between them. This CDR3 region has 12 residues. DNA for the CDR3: TGTGCCAGTTGCAGGGACAATCAGCCCCAGCATTTT. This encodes CASCRDNQPQHF.

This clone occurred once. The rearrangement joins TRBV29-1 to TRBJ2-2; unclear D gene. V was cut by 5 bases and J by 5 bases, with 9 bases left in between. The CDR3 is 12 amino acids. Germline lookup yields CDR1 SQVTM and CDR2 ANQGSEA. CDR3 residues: CSVYWATGELFF. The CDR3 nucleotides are TGCAGCGTTTACTGGGCAACCGGGGAGCTGTTTTTT.

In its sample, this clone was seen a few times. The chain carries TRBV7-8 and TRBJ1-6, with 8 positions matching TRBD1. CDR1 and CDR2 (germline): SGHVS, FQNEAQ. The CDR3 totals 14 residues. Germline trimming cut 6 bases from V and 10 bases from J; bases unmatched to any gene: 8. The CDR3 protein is CASRLTGVSSPLHF. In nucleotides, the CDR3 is TGTGCCAGCAGATTGACAGGGGTATCCTCACCCCTCCACTTT.